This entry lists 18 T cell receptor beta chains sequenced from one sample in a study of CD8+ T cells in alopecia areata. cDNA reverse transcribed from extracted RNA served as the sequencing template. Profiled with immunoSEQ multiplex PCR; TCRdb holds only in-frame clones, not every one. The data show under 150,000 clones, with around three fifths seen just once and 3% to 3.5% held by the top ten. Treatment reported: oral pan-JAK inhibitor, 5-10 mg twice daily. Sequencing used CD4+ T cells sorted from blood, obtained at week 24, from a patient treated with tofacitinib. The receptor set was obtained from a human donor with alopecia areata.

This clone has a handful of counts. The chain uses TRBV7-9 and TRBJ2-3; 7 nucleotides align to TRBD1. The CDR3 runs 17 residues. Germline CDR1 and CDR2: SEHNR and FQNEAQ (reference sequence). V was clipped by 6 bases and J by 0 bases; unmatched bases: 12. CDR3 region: CASSRPGQSTSTDTQYF. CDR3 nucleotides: TGTGCCAGCAGTCGTCCGGGACAGTCTACTAGCACAGATACGCAGTATTTT.

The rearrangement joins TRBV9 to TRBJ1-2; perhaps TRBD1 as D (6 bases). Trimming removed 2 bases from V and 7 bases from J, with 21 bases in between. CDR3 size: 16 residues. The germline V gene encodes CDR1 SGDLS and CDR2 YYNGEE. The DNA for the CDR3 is TGTGCCAGCAGCGTGGGTTCAGGGGACATCTCACCTGGCTACACCTTC. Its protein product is CASSVGSGDISPGYTF. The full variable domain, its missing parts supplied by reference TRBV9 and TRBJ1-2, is DSGVTQTPKHLITATGQRVTLRCSPRSGDLSVYWYQQSLDQGLQFLIQYYNGEERAKGNILERFSAQQFPDLHSELNLSSLELGDSALYFCASSVGSGDISPGYTFGSGTRLTVV.

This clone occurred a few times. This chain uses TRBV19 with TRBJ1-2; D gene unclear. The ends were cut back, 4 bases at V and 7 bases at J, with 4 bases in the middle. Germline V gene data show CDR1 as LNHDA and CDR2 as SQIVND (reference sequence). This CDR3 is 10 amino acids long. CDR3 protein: CASSSIGYTF. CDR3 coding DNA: TGTGCCAGTAGTAGTATTGGCTACACCTTC.

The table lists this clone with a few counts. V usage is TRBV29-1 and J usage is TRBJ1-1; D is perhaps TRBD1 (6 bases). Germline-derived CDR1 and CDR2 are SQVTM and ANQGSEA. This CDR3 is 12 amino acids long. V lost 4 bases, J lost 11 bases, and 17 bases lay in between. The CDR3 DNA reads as TGCAGCGTTGGAGACAGGCCGATCCTTGCTTTCTTT. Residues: CSVGDRPILAFF.

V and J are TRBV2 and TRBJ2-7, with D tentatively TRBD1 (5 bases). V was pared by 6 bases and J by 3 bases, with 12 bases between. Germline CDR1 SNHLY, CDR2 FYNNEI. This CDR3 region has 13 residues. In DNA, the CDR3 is TGTGCCAGCAGGGACGACAGAGTCTACGAGCAGTACTTC. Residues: CASRDDRVYEQYF.

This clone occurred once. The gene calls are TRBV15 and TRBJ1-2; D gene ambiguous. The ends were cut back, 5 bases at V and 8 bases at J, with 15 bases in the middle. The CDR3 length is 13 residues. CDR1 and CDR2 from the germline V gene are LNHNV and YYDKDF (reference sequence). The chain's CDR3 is CATSRRRAGGYTF. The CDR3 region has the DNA TGTGCCACCAGCCGAAGGAGGGCTGGGGGCTACACCTTC.

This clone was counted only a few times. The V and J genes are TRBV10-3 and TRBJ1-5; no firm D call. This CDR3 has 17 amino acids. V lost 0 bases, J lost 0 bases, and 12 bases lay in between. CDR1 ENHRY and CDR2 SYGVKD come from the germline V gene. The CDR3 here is CAISESARQDSNQPQHF. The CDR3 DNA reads TGTGCCATCAGTGAGTCGGCGCGCCAGGATAGCAATCAGCCCCAGCATTTT.

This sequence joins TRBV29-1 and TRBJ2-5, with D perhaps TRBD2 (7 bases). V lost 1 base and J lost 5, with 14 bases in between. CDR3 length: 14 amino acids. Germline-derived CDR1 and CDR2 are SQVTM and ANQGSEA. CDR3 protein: CSVEGGGERETQYF. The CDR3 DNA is TGCAGCGTTGAAGGGGGGGGCGAGAGGGAGACCCAGTACTTC.

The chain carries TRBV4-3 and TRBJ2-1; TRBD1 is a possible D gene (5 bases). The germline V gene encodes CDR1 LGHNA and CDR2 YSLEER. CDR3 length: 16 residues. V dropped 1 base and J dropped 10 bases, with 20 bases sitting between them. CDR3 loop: CASSQGLRTTQGEQFF. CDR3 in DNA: TGCGCCAGCAGCCAAGGTCTGCGTACAACCCAGGGAGAGCAGTTCTTC.

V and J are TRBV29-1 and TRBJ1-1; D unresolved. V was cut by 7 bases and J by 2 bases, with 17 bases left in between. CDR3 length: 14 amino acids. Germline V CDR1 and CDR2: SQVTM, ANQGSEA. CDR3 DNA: TGCAGCGCCCGTCGAACGGCGGTTAACACTGAAGCTTTCTTT. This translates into CSARRTAVNTEAFF.

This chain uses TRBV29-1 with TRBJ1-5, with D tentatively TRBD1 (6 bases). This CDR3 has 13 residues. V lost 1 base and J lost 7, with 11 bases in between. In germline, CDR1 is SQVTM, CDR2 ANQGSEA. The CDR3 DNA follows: TGCAGCGTTGAAGTCTCCAGGGGCCAGCCCCAGCATTTT. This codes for CSVEVSRGQPQHF.

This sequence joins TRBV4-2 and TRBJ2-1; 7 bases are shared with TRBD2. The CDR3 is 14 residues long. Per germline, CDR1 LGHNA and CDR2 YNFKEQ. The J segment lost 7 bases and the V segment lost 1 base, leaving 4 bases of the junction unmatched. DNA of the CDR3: TGTGCCAGCAGCCAAGGACTAGCAGAAAATGAGCAGTTCTTC. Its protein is CASSQGLAENEQFF.

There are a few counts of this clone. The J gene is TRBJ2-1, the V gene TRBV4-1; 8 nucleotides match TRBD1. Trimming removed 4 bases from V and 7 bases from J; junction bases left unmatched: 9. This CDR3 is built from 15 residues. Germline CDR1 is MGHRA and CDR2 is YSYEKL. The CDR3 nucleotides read TGCGCCAGCAGCCCCGGACAGGGCCCTCGGAATGAGCAGTTCTTC. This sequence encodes CASSPGQGPRNEQFF.

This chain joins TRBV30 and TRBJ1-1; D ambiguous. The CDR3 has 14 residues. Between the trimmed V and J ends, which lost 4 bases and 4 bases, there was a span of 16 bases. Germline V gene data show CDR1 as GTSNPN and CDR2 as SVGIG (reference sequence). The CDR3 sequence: CAWNSRRAGTEAFF. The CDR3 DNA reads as TGTGCCTGGAACAGTCGACGAGCTGGCACTGAAGCTTTCTTT.

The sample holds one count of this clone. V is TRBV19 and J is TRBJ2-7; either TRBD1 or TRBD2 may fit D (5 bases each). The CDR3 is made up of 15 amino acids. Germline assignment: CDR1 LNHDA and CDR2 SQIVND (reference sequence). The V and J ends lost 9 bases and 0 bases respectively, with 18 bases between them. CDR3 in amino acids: CASPRRDRNSYEQYF. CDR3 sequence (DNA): TGTGCCAGCCCCCGCCGGGACCGGAACTCCTACGAGCAGTACTTC.

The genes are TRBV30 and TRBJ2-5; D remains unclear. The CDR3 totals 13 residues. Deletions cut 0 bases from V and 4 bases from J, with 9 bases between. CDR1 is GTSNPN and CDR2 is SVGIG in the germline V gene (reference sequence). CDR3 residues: CAWSVGSPETQYF. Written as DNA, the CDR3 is TGTGCCTGGAGTGTTGGTAGTCCAGAGACCCAGTACTTC.

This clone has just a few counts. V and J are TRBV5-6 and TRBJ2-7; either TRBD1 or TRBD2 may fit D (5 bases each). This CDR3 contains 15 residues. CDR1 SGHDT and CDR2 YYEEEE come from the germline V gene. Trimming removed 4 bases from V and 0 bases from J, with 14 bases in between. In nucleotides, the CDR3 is TGTGCCAGCAGCCTCCCCGGGGCAGCCTCCTACGAGCAGTACTTC. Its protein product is CASSLPGAASYEQYF.

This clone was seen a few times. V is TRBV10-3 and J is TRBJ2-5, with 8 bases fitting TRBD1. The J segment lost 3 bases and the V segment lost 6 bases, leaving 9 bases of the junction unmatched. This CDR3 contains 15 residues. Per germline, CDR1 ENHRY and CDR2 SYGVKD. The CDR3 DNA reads TGTGCCATCAGCCAAACCTCAGGGGGCGAAGAGACCCAGTACTTC. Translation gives CAISQTSGGEETQYF.